Each of the 25 T cell receptor beta chains below was sequenced from the same sample in a study of cytomegalovirus exposure and HLA in healthy donors. A multiplex PCR was run with 60 Vbeta primers and 13 Jbeta primers. Using immunoSEQ multiplex PCR, the repertoire was profiled, and TCRdb retains in-frame clones only, with some absent. The sample has 200,000 or so clones, approximately 80% seen once. Sequencing was performed on PBMCs. All receptors derive from a man younger than 40 in good health and CMV-seronegative.

The chain combines TRBV15 with TRBJ1-4; no firm D call. Germline V gene sequence: CDR1 LNHNV, CDR2 YYDKDF (reference sequence). The germline V and J ends were trimmed by 0 bases and 3 bases, with 11 bases remaining between them. The CDR3 runs 16 residues. The chain's CDR3 is CATSRDFTAANEKLFF. The CDR3, as DNA: TGTGCCACCAGCAGAGACTTCACAGCCGCTAATGAAAAACTGTTTTTT.

This clone showed up just a few times. The V and J genes are TRBV5-6 and TRBJ2-7, with D maybe TRBD2 (5 bases). Germline-derived CDR1 and CDR2 are SGHDT and YYEEEE. The CDR3 is 16 residues long. The V end was cut by 1 base, the J end by 5 bases, with 19 bases between. CDR3 residues: CASSLPRLRGSDEQYF. CDR3 nucleotides: TGTGCCAGCAGCTTGCCCCGACTACGGGGTTCCGACGAGCAGTACTTC.

The V call is TRBV9, the J call TRBJ2-7; D call uncertain. The CDR3 contains 14 residues. Germline-derived CDR1 and CDR2 are SGDLS and YYNGEE. V was pared by 0 bases and J by 3 bases, with 10 bases between. CDR3 nucleotide sequence: TGTGCCAGCAGCGTAGGGGCAGAACTCTACGAGCAGTACTTC. Protein: CASSVGAELYEQYF.

This clone was observed once. This sequence joins TRBV5-1 and TRBJ2-5, with D unresolved. The CDR3 length is 13 residues. CDR1 and CDR2 from the germline V gene are SGHRS and YFSETQ. Trimming shortened V by 2 bases and J by 4 bases, and 9 bases separated the two germline ends. CDR3: CASSFASGETQYF. DNA of the CDR3: TGCGCCAGCAGCTTCGCATCGGGAGAGACCCAGTACTTC.

J is TRBJ1-2 and V is TRBV12-5; 10 bases align to TRBD1. The germline V gene has CDR1 LGHNT and CDR2 FRNRAP. V lost 0 bases and J lost 4; bases outside the gene matches: 5. The CDR3 runs 16 residues. The CDR3 loop is CASGLVDRGRAYGYTF. CDR3 nucleotides: TGTGCTAGTGGTTTGGTAGACAGGGGGCGGGCCTATGGCTACACCTTC.

This chain uses TRBV27 with TRBJ1-4; possibly TRBD1 for D (6 bases). The CDR3 is 15 residues long. Deletions cut 6 bases from V and 3 bases from J, with 14 bases between. Per the germline V gene, CDR1 is MNHEY and CDR2 is SMNVEV (reference sequence). In DNA, the CDR3 is TGTGCCAGCAGCCCCCGACAGGCGGCTAATGAAAAACTGTTTTTT. Translated: CASSPRQAANEKLFF.

The DNA of the CDR3 is TGTGCCAGCAGCTTAGATCCTCCCGGGACAGGGGGCATAAATACGCAGTATTTT. Protein: CASSLDPPGTGGINTQYF. The chain carries TRBV5-6 and TRBJ2-3; 12 positions agree with TRBD1. Losses at the gene ends were 2 bases for V and 7 bases for J; bases not matched to a gene: 14. There are 18 residues in the CDR3. Germline V gene sequence: CDR1 SGHDT, CDR2 YYEEEE.

A note on this clone: Relative to the germline gene, one junction end is altered; a read error may explain this. In the same sample, other DNA sequences code for this CDR3. The rearrangement joins TRBV5-1 to TRBJ1-4; D is possibly TRBD1 (6 bases). The CDR3 extends over 15 amino acids. Per the germline V gene, CDR1 is SGHRS and CDR2 is YFSETQ. The CDR3: CASRESGHWNEKLFF. In DNA, the CDR3 is TGTGCCAGCAGGGAGTCGGGACACTGGAATGAAAAACTGTTTTTT.

This clone was observed a handful of times. The chain has TRBV4-1 and TRBJ1-2; no clear D. CDR3 length: 13 amino acids. V was trimmed by 0 bases and J by 4 bases, leaving 6 bases between them. The V gene's germline CDR1 is MGHRA and CDR2 YSYEKL. This chain's CDR3 is CASSQEGGYGYTF. In nucleotides, the CDR3 is TGCGCCAGCAGCCAAGAGGGAGGCTATGGCTACACCTTC.

V usage is TRBV6-1 and J usage is TRBJ2-2; no firm D call. CDR1 MNHNS and CDR2 SASEGT come from the germline V gene. The CDR3 is 16 amino acids. V dropped 4 bases and J dropped 2 bases, with 14 bases sitting between them. CDR3 sequence (DNA): TGTGCCAGCAGTGTGGGCCTCTTGGCCAACACCGGGGAGCTGTTTTTT. It encodes CASSVGLLANTGELFF.

The chain uses TRBV4-1 and TRBJ1-1; D remains unclear. Looked up from germline, CDR1 is MGHRA and CDR2 is YSYEKL. V shed 0 bases and J shed 3 bases, with 5 bases lying between them. The CDR3 extends over 13 amino acids. The CDR3 DNA sequence: TGCGCCAGCAGCCAAGACCGCGACACTGAAGCTTTCTTT. As protein: CASSQDRDTEAFF.

The gene calls are TRBV27 and TRBJ2-3; 11 bases line up with TRBD2. V trimming: 4 bases; J trimming: 3 bases; junction bases outside the gene matches: 3. Germline V gives CDR1 MNHEY, CDR2 SMNVEV (reference sequence). The CDR3 sequence is 15 residues long. The CDR3 nucleotides are TGTGCCAGCAGTTCACTAGCGGGGGAGACAGATACGCAGTATTTT. It yields the protein CASSSLAGETDTQYF.

V is TRBV14 and J is TRBJ1-6; D not certain. The CDR3 contains 12 residues. CDR1 and CDR2 from the germline V gene are SGHDN and FVKESK. Trimming took 10 bases from V and 6 from J, leaving 10 bases between them. The CDR3 spells CANGSLNSPLHF. In nucleotides, the CDR3 is TGTGCCAACGGGTCTCTTAATTCACCCCTCCACTTT.

This clone is a singleton in its sample. The chain joins TRBV18 to TRBJ2-7; perhaps TRBD2 as D (6 bases). Per the germline V gene, CDR1 is KGHSH and CDR2 is LQKENI. V shed 5 bases and J shed 2 bases, with 16 bases lying between them. This CDR3 is built from 15 residues. The chain's CDR3 is CASSGGTFTTYEQYF. The DNA for the CDR3 is TGTGCCAGCTCAGGCGGGACGTTCACCACCTACGAGCAGTACTTC.

The CDR3 DNA is TGTGCCAGCAGTAAACCACGGACAGGAAGCTCCTACAATGAGCAGTTCTTC. Its translation: CASSKPRTGSSYNEQFF. The chain couples TRBV27 to TRBJ2-1; TRBD1 matches 7 bases. The CDR3 sequence is 17 residues long. J gave up 0 bases and V 5 bases, and 10 bases lay outside the gene matches. Per the germline V gene, CDR1 is MNHEY and CDR2 is SMNVEV (reference sequence).

The chain uses TRBV15 and TRBJ2-1; possibly TRBD2 for D (5 bases). Germline assignment: CDR1 LNHNV and CDR2 YYDKDF (reference sequence). CDR3 length equals 16 residues. Trimming pared 4 bases from V and 10 bases from J, leaving 23 bases between. For the CDR3, the DNA is TGTGCCACCAGCACCTCAAGGAACCTCCGGGGTGTGGAGCAGTTCTTC. Its translation: CATSTSRNLRGVEQFF. Full variable domain (outside the CDR3, taken from reference TRBV15 and TRBJ2-1): DAMVIQNPRYQVTQFGKPVTLSCSQTLNHNVMYWYQQKSSQAPKLLFHYYDKDFNNEADTPDNFQSRRPNTSFCFLDIRSPGLGDTAMYLCATSTSRNLRGVEQFFGPGTRLTVL.

The rearrangement uses TRBV7-2 and TRBJ1-4; 11 positions match TRBD1. This CDR3 comprises 18 residues. With V trimmed by 0 bases and J by 5 bases, 8 bases remained unmatched. Looked up from germline, CDR1 is SGHTA and CDR2 is FQGNSA. The CDR3 coding sequence is TGTGCCAGCAGCTTAGCGGACAGGGGGCGCCTATCCAATGAAAAACTGTTTTTT. Its translation is CASSLADRGRLSNEKLFF.

This clone was counted a few times. V gene TRBV9 combines with J gene TRBJ1-5; D is undetermined. Deletions cut 4 bases from V and 2 bases from J, with 13 bases between. The CDR3 extends over 15 amino acids. From germline, CDR1 is SGDLS and CDR2 YYNGEE. CDR3 in amino acids: CASSPHGEGNQPQHF. As DNA, the CDR3 is TGTGCCAGCAGCCCCCACGGGGAAGGCAATCAGCCCCAGCATTTT.

The CDR3 here is CASSLGPVGDNEQFF. The CDR3 bases are TGTGCCAGCAGCTTAGGGCCGGTAGGGGACAATGAGCAGTTCTTC. The genes are TRBV11-1 and TRBJ2-1, with D perhaps matching TRBD1 (5 bases). Between the trimmed V and J ends, which lost 1 base and 5 bases, there was a span of 12 bases. CDR3 length: 15 amino acids. The germline CDR1 and CDR2 sequences are SGHAT and FQDESV (reference sequence).

The chain is built from TRBV6-5 and TRBJ2-7; tentative D call: TRBD2 (6 bases). In germline, CDR1 is MNHEY, CDR2 SVGAGI. There are 14 residues in the CDR3. V was shortened by 7 bases and J by 3 bases, with 16 bases between the two germline ends. The CDR3 DNA sequence: TGTGCCAGCAACCCCGGGGGAATCCTCTACGAGCAGTACTTC. It encodes CASNPGGILYEQYF.

The chain has TRBV5-1 and TRBJ1-5; 8 positions match TRBD1. CDR3 size: 16 residues. The ends lost 4 bases at V and 5 bases at J; junction bases unmatched: 11. In germline, CDR1 is SGHRS, CDR2 YFSETQ. The DNA of the CDR3 is TGCGCCAGCAGCCCTGGCGCAGGGGGCCCAGATCAGCCCCAGCATTTT. Translated, it gives CASSPGAGGPDQPQHF.

This clone has a handful of counts. V is TRBV2 and J is TRBJ2-7; 9 bases are a match to TRBD1. With V trimmed by 11 bases and J by 6 bases, 14 bases remained unmatched. CDR3 length: 14 amino acids. Germline-derived CDR1 and CDR2 are SNHLY and FYNNEI. The chain's CDR3 is CAGTQGQGSFEQYF. CDR3 nucleotides: TGTGCCGGAACTCAGGGACAGGGTTCTTTCGAGCAGTACTTC.

V is TRBV19 and J is TRBJ1-5; D possibly corresponds to TRBD1 (6 bases). Trimming stripped 4 bases from V and 9 bases from J, with 13 bases between. The CDR3 has 13 residues. Per germline, CDR1 LNHDA and CDR2 SQIVND (reference sequence). CDR3 DNA sequence: TGTGCCAGTAGTAGGACAGTCCAGAGGCCCCAGCATTTT. Translating gives CASSRTVQRPQHF.

The sample holds one count of this clone. This chain links TRBV5-1 with TRBJ1-2; TRBD1 is a possible D gene (5 bases). Germline values: CDR1 SGHRS, CDR2 YFSETQ. The CDR3 consists of 16 residues. V was clipped by 4 bases and J by 5 bases, with 21 bases between them. The CDR3 loop reads CASSTLGGSSPYGYTF. CDR3 in DNA: TGCGCCAGCAGCACCTTGGGGGGGAGCTCCCCGTATGGCTACACCTTC. Based on the CDR3 plus reference TRBV5-1 and TRBJ1-2, the full variable domain is KAGVTQTPRYLIKTRGQQVTLSCSPISGHRSVSWYQQTPGQGLQFLFEYFSETQRNKGNFPGRFSGRQFSNSRSEMNVSTLELGDSALYLCASSTLGGSSPYGYTFGSGTRLTVV.

In regard to this clone: One end of the junction fails to match germline, which may point to a read error. The genes are TRBV7-9 and TRBJ2-1, with 7 bases aligning to TRBD2. The CDR3 totals 16 residues. Germline CDR1 is SEHNR and CDR2 is FQNEAQ (reference sequence). CDR3 nucleotide sequence: TGTTCCAGCAGCGACCCGACTAGCAATCCCTACAATGAGCAGTTCTTC. Translation: CSSSDPTSNPYNEQFF.